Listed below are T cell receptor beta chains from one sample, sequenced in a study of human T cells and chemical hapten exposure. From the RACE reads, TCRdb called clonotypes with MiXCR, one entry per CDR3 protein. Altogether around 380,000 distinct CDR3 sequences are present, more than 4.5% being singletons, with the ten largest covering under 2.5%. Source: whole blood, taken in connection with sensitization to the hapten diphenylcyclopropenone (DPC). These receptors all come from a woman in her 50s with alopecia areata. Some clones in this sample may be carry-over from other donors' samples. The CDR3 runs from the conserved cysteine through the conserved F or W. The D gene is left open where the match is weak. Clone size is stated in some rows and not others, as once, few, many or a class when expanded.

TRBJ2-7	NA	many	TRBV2	TGTGCCAGCATGAGGGCTTCATCTTCCTCCTACGAGCAGTACTTC	CASMRASSSSYEQYF
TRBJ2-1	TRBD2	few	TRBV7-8	TGTGCCAGCAGCGTTAGCGGGACCTACAATGAGCAGTTCTTC	CASSVSGTYNEQFF
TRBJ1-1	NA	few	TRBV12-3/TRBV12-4	TGTGCCAGCGAGGGGCGTCGGGCTGAAGCTTTCTTT	CASEGRRAEAFF
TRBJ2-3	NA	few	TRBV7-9	TGTGCCAGCAGCTTAGCAGTGACGGCAGATACGCAGTATTTT	CASSLAVTADTQYF
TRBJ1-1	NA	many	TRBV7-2	TGTGCCAGCAGCTCCTCTTATTTAGTGTCGGGGAACACTGAAGCTTTCTTT	CASSSSYLVSGNTEAFF
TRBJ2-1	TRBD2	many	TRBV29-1	TGCAGCGTTGAACAGAGAACTAGCGGGTACAATGAGCAGTTCTTC	CSVEQRTSGYNEQFF
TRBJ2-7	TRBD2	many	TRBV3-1	TGTGCCAGCAGCCCGGGACTAGCGGGGCCCTACGAGCAGTACTTC	CASSPGLAGPYEQYF
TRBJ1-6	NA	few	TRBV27	TGTGCCAGCAGTTTCGGACAAATTACCGGTTCACCCCTCCACTTT	CASSFGQITGSPLHF
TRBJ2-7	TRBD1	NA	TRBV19	TGTGCCACCCGCAGGGACAGGGAAGGGTACGAGCAGTACTTC	CATRRDREGYEQYF
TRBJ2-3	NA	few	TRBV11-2	TGTGCCAGCAGCTTAGCCGGGGGACGTCCAGATACGCAGTATTTT	CASSLAGGRPDTQYF
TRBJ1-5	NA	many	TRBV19	TGTGCCAGTAGTAACCAGGGAAGCAATCAGCCCCAGCATTTT	CASSNQGSNQPQHF
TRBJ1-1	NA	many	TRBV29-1	TGCAGCGTCTTAGGGGGGTGGAACACTGAAGCTTTCTTT	CSVLGGWNTEAFF
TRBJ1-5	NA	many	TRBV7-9	TGTGCCAGCAGCGTGACCGGGACACTAAGCAATCAGCCCCAGCATTTT	CASSVTGTLSNQPQHF
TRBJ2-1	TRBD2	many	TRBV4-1	TGCGCCAGCAGCCAATCGGGGTTAGGGACTAGCGCGGCGTGGCAGTTCTTC	CASSQSGLGTSAAWQFF
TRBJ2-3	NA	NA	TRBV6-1	TGTGCCAGCAGTGAAGTAGTAGTAGGGGATACGCAGTATTTT	CASSEVVVGDTQYF
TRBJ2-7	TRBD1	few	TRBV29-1	TGCAGCGTTGCCGGACAGGGGGCGTGGGAGCAGTACTTC	CSVAGQGAWEQYF
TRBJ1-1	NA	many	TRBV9	TGTGCCAGCAGCCCGTCCCTGATGGCTGAAGCTTTCTTT	CASSPSLMAEAFF
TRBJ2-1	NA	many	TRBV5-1	TGCGCCAGCAGCTACACAGGGGGAGGGGAGAACTACAATGAGCAGTTCTTC	CASSYTGGGENYNEQFF
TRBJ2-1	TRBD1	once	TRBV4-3	TGCGCCAGCAGCCAAGAGAGGGGGCGGAACAATGAGCACTTCTTC	CASSQERGRNNEHFF
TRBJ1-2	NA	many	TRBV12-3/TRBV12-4	TGTGCCAGCACCATGGGACGTGGCTACTATGGCTACACCTTC	CASTMGRGYYGYTF
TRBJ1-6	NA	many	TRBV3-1	TGTGCCAGCAGCCAAAGGGAAAGTAATTCACCCCTCCACTTT	CASSQRESNSPLHF
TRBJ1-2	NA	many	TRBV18	TGTGCCAGCTCACCCCCTTCACGGAGTGGCTACACCTTC	CASSPPSRSGYTF
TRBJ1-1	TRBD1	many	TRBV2	TGTGCCAGCAGCGATGACAGGGAGGCTTTCTTT	CASSDDREAFF
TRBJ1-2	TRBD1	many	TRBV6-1	TGTGCCAGCAGTGTCCAGACAGGGGCAGAGAACTATGGCTACACCTTC	CASSVQTGAENYGYTF
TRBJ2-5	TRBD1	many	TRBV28	TGTGCCAGCAGTTATACCCGGACAGGAACACAAGAGACCCAGTACTTC	CASSYTRTGTQETQYF
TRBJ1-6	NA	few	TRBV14	TGTGCCAGCAGCCAAGATACGGCAGCCCAGGGTTCACCCCTCCACTTT	CASSQDTAAQGSPLHF
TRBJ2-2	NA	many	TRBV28	TGTGCCACCCTCTCTTGGGGGCGCGAGGAGCTGTTTTTT	CATLSWGREELFF
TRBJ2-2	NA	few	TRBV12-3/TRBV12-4	TGTGCCACCTGGTATGAGAACACCGGGGAGCTGTTTTTT	CATWYENTGELFF
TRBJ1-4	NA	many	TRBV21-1	TGTGCCAGCAGCCTTGGGACGTCAAATAATGAAAAACTGTTTTTT	CASSLGTSNNEKLFF
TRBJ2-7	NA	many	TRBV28	TGTGCCAGCAGTACCGGGACCCACAGCTCCGAGCAGTACTTC	CASSTGTHSSEQYF
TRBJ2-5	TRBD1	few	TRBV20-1	TGCAGTGGGCAAAGACAGGGTACCAGAGAGACCCAGTACTTC	CSGQRQGTRETQYF
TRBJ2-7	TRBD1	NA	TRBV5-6	TGTGCCAGCAGCTGGAAGACAGGGGGCCCCTACGAGCAGTACTTC	CASSWKTGGPYEQYF
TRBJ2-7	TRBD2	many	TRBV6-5	TGTGCCAGCAGTTTCCTATCTAGCGGGGAAGCTTACTTC	CASSFLSSGEAYF
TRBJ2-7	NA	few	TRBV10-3	TGTGCCATCAGCGGTACTACAGGGTACATCGGCGAGCAGTACTTC	CAISGTTGYIGEQYF
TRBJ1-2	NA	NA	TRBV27	TGTGCCAGCAGTTTAGGGTCCGGTCTCTATGGCTACACCTTC	CASSLGSGLYGYTF
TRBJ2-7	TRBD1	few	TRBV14	TGTGCCAGCAGACACCGGTACGGGGACAGGGCGTCCTACGAGCAGTACTTC	CASRHRYGDRASYEQYF
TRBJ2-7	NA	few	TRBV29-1	TGCAGCGTTGAGCCAGGGCTAGAACCCTACGAGCAGTACTTC	CSVEPGLEPYEQYF
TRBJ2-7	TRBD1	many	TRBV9	TGTGCCAGCAGCCCCGGGGGACAGGGGCTTGGCGAGCAGTACTTC	CASSPGGQGLGEQYF
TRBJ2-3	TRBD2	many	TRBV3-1	TGTGCCAGCAGCCGGGGGACTAGCGGGGAAGATACGCAGTATTTT	CASSRGTSGEDTQYF
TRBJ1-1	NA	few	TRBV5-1	TGCGCCAGCAGGGGCGGGTCACAAGCCGGAGAAGCTTTCTTT	CASRGGSQAGEAFF
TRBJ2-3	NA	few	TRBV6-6	TGTGCCAGCAGTTACACCGGGACACGCACAGATACGCAGTATTTT	CASSYTGTRTDTQYF
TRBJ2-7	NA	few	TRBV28	TGTGCCAGCAGCCCCGCCCAGACCTCCTACGAGCAGTACTTC	CASSPAQTSYEQYF
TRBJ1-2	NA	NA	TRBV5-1	TGCGCCAGCACCTCTGGTGCCGGAGGTCTCTATGCCTACACCTTC	CASTSGAGGLYAYTF
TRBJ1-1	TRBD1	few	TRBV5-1	TGCGCCAGCAGCTTGAGGGAGGGACAGGGAACTGAAGCTTTCTTT	CASSLREGQGTEAFF
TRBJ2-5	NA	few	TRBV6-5	TGTGCCAGCAGTTACCCGGGGAAAGAGACCCAGTACTTC	CASSYPGKETQYF
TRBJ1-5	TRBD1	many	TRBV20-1	TGCAGTGCTAGGGGACAGTCGAATCAGCCCCAGCATTTT	CSARGQSNQPQHF
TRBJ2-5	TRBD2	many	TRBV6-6	TGTGCCAGCAGTTACCCCCCCGCGGGAGAAGAGACCCAGTACTTC	CASSYPPAGEETQYF
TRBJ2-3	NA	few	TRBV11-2	TGTGCCAGCAGCCATACGTCCCCAGGGTCCCGCACAGATACGCAGTATTTT	CASSHTSPGSRTDTQYF
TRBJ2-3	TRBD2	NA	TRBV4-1	TGCGCCAGCAGCCAAGATCCGCTAGCGGGGACCACAGATACGCAGTATTTT	CASSQDPLAGTTDTQYF
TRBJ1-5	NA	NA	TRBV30	TGTGCCTGGAGTGCCGGCCGTGATCAGCCCCAGCATTTT	CAWSAGRDQPQHF
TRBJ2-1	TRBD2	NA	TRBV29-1	TGCAGCGTTGCGGGGACTAGCATGGGGAATGAGCAGTTCTTC	CSVAGTSMGNEQFF
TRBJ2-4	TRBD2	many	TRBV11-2	TGTGCCAGCAGCGTGACAGGGACTAGCCTGAAAAACATTCAGTACTTC	CASSVTGTSLKNIQYF
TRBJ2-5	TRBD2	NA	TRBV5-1	TGCGCCAGCAGCTTGATAGGCGGGGGAGAGACCCAGTACTTC	CASSLIGGGETQYF
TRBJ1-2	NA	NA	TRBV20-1	TGCAGTGCCACAGGAGGGAACTATGGCTACACCTTC	CSATGGNYGYTF
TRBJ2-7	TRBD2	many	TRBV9	TGTGCCAGCAGCGTGCGTAGCGGGGCCACCTACGAGCAGTACTTC	CASSVRSGATYEQYF
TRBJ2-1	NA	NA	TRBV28	TGTGCCAGCAGTTTAATCAGAGGAAATGAGCAGTTCTTC	CASSLIRGNEQFF
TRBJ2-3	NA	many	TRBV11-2	TGTGCCAGCAGCACCTATCTGAGCACAGATACGCAGTATTTT	CASSTYLSTDTQYF